These 24 T cell receptor beta chains originate from one sample sequenced in a study of cytomegalovirus exposure and HLA in healthy donors. PCR employed 60 Vbeta and 13 Jbeta primers. The assay was immunoSEQ multiplex PCR, and TCRdb's table has in-frame clones only and misses some. Of approximately 180,000 clones in the sample, roughly 81% are singletons; the top ten hold 4.9%. Source material: PBMCs. Receptors originate from a woman aged 18-29 years in good health and CMV-seropositive.

About this clone itself: The sample has other DNA sequences that encode this CDR3 too. The rearrangement links TRBV9 to TRBJ2-7, with TRBD1 matching 8 bases. V lost 0 bases and J lost 2; bases outside the gene matches: 4. Germline values: CDR1 SGDLS, CDR2 YYNGEE. The CDR3 has 15 amino acids. The CDR3 DNA follows: TGTGCCAGCAGCGTAGCCGGGACAGGAGCCTACGAGCAGTACTTC. Residues: CASSVAGTGAYEQYF.

This chain links TRBV23-1 with TRBJ2-3; the match to TRBD1 covers 7 bases. TRBV23-1 is an open reading frame, and its role is uncertain. The CDR3 is made up of 16 amino acids. V was clipped by 6 bases and J by 1 base; unmatched bases: 10. CDR3 DNA sequence: TGCGCCAGCAGCCCTAAGGACAGGACCTGCACAGATACGCAGTATTTT. Translated, it gives CASSPKDRTCTDTQYF.

V usage is TRBV5-1 and J usage is TRBJ2-7; no clear D gene. The CDR3 extends over 14 amino acids. The germline gives CDR1 SGHRS, CDR2 YFSETQ. Between the trimmed V and J ends, which lost 0 bases and 2 bases, there was a span of 9 bases. The CDR3 bases are TGCGCCAGCAGCTTGGTGCACAGTACCTACGAGCAGTACTTC. This sequence encodes CASSLVHSTYEQYF.

This chain connects TRBV5-6 to TRBJ2-2; TRBD1 agrees at 8 bases. This CDR3 has 13 residues. CDR1 and CDR2 from the germline V gene are SGHDT and YYEEEE. V shed 4 bases, J shed 7 bases, and the junction held 3 bases outside the gene matches. The DNA for the CDR3 is TGTGCCAGCAGCCGACAGGGGATCGGGGAGCTGTTTTTT. It translates to CASSRQGIGELFF.

The chain has TRBV5-1 and TRBJ2-7; D remains unclear. Trimming took off 0 bases at V and 7 bases at J, with 14 bases between the two ends. The CDR3 runs 14 residues. Looked up from germline, CDR1 is SGHRS and CDR2 is YFSETQ. The CDR3 region has the DNA TGCGCCAGCAGCTTGGCCGGTACTACGGGTGAGCAGTACTTC. Amino acid sequence: CASSLAGTTGEQYF.

The genes are TRBV6-4 and TRBJ1-2, with 11 bases lining up with TRBD1. CDR3 length: 14 amino acids. V lost 4 bases, J lost 8 bases, and 6 bases stayed unmatched. Per germline, CDR1 MRHNA and CDR2 SNTAGT. The CDR3 protein is CASSGDRGTEGYTF. The CDR3 DNA sequence: TGTGCCAGCAGTGGGGACAGGGGGACGGAAGGCTACACCTTC.

The rearrangement joins TRBV7-9 to TRBJ2-2; 7 nucleotides align to TRBD1. Losses at the gene ends were 4 bases for V and 7 bases for J; bases not matched to a gene: 9. CDR1 is SEHNR, CDR2 FQNEAQ, per germline (reference sequence). The CDR3 covers 15 residues. CDR3 in amino acids: CASSYRQGSDGELFF. The CDR3 bases are TGTGCCAGCAGCTACCGACAGGGTTCGGACGGGGAGCTGTTTTTT.

The rearrangement uses TRBV14 and TRBJ2-1; D remains ambiguous. With 0 bases removed from V and 0 bases from J, the gap between germline ends came to 12 bases. This CDR3 contains 17 residues. Germline CDR1 reads SGHDN; CDR2 reads FVKESK. The DNA for the CDR3 is TGTGCCAGCAGCCAAGAAGGAGACTGGAGCTCCTACAATGAGCAGTTCTTC. This translates into CASSQEGDWSSYNEQFF.

The chain carries TRBV27 and TRBJ1-5; no definite D call. This CDR3 is 14 amino acids long. Germline loops: CDR1 MNHEY, CDR2 SMNVEV (reference sequence). Trimming stripped 6 bases from V and 6 bases from J, with 15 bases between. The CDR3 loop reads CASRFSGEGQPQHF. The CDR3 DNA follows: TGTGCCAGCAGATTCTCAGGTGAGGGTCAGCCCCAGCATTTT.

This clone was picked up a small number of times. The chain links TRBV15 to TRBJ1-6; D may be TRBD1 (5 bases). Per the germline V gene, CDR1 is LNHNV and CDR2 is YYDKDF (reference sequence). The CDR3 is 14 amino acids. V lost 8 bases, J lost 7 bases, and 15 bases lay in between. DNA for the CDR3: TGTGCCACCCAGTCGGGACTGATGAATTCACCCCTCCACTTT. It encodes CATQSGLMNSPLHF.

The V call is TRBV18, the J call TRBJ2-1, with 7 bases lining up with TRBD1. There are 15 residues in the CDR3. The V gene's germline CDR1 is KGHSH and CDR2 LQKENI. Trimming at V came to 3 bases and at J to 7 bases, leaving 9 bases not matched to a gene. The CDR3, as DNA: TGTGCCAGCTCACCCAAAGGGGGCAAGAGAAATGAGCAGTTCTTC. Translating it yields CASSPKGGKRNEQFF. Using reference TRBV18 and TRBJ2-1 for the parts outside the CDR3, the full variable domain is NAGVMQNPRHLVRRRGQEARLRCSPMKGHSHVYWYRQLPEEGLKFMVYLQKENIIDESGMPKERFSAEFPKEGPSILRIQQVVRGDSAAYFCASSPKGGKRNEQFFGPGTRLTVL.

J is TRBJ2-5 and V is TRBV6-6; tentatively, D is TRBD2 (5 bases). The CDR3 extends over 14 amino acids. V lost 7 bases and J 5 bases, leaving 17 bases between the germline ends. Germline V gives CDR1 MNHNY, CDR2 SVGAGI (reference sequence). The CDR3 is CASTDRDGPETQYF. CDR3 in DNA: TGTGCCAGCACCGATCGGGATGGGCCCGAGACCCAGTACTTC.

The chain uses TRBV5-4 and TRBJ2-3, with 9 bases that match TRBD2. J gave up 1 base and V 4 bases, and 13 bases lay outside the gene matches. Per germline, CDR1 SGHNT and CDR2 YYREEE (reference sequence). This CDR3 region has 18 residues. The CDR3 DNA follows: TGTGCCAGCAGCGGTGCATGGGGCGGGGGGGCTGGCACAGATACGCAGTATTTT. Translation: CASSGAWGGGAGTDTQYF.

The rearrangement links TRBV15 to TRBJ2-3, with TRBD2 matching over 11 bases. V lost 2 bases, J lost 2 bases, and 3 bases stayed unmatched. The length of the CDR3 is 16 residues. CDR1 is LNHNV and CDR2 is YYDKDF in the germline V gene (reference sequence). CDR3 region: CATSRRLAGPTDTQYF. CDR3 bases: TGTGCCACCAGCAGACGACTAGCGGGGCCCACAGATACGCAGTATTTT.

The genes are TRBV30 and TRBJ1-5; 11 positions agree with TRBD1. J gave up 6 bases and V 3 bases, and 13 bases lay outside the gene matches. The CDR3 is made up of 17 amino acids. Germline V lookup: CDR1 GTSNPN, CDR2 SVGIG (reference sequence). CDR3 in DNA: TGTGCCTGGAGACAGGGGGGAAGTGGGACAGGGGGTCAGCCCCAGCATTTT. It specifies CAWRQGGSGTGGQPQHF.

This chain joins TRBV19 and TRBJ1-2, with D uncertain. V lost 3 bases, J lost 6 bases, and 17 bases lay in between. Per the germline V gene, CDR1 is LNHDA and CDR2 is SQIVND (reference sequence). The CDR3 covers 15 residues. The DNA of the CDR3 is TGTGCCAGTAGTATCCCCTTGGAGGGAAAGGATGGCTACACCTTC. It encodes CASSIPLEGKDGYTF.

The rearrangement joins TRBV27 to TRBJ2-7; 8 bases match TRBD1. Germline CDR1 reads MNHEY; CDR2 reads SMNVEV (reference sequence). Trimming cost V 1 base and J 4 bases; bases outside gene matches: 21. There are 20 residues in the CDR3. The CDR3 loop reads CASSLFPGQEPTQHRYEQYF. Written as DNA, the CDR3 is TGTGCCAGCAGTTTATTCCCGGGACAGGAACCCACCCAACATCGGTACGAGCAGTACTTC.

CDR3 sequence reads: CASGLDRGNTEAFF. CDR3 in DNA: TGTGCCAGCGGACTAGACAGGGGAAACACTGAAGCTTTCTTT. The chain links TRBV2 to TRBJ1-1; 8 bases match TRBD1. V gave up 8 bases and J gave up 2 bases; unmatched junction bases: 7. Germline-derived CDR1 and CDR2 are SNHLY and FYNNEI. The CDR3 covers 14 residues.

The chain has TRBV11-2 and TRBJ1-2; D perhaps matches TRBD1 (6 bases). Per germline, CDR1 SGHAT and CDR2 FQNNGV. The length of the CDR3 is 13 residues. V lost 3 bases to trimming and J lost 2 bases, with 7 bases between them. The CDR3: CASSFTGNYGYTF. The CDR3 bases are TGTGCCAGCAGCTTCACAGGGAACTATGGCTACACCTTC.

The gene calls are TRBV5-1 and TRBJ2-5; D is possibly TRBD1 (6 bases). This CDR3 is 18 amino acids long. The V gene lost 3 bases and the J gene lost 0 bases, with 21 bases spanning the gap. Germline lookup yields CDR1 SGHRS and CDR2 YFSETQ. CDR3 DNA: TGCGCCAGCAGCTCAGGGGTCGTAGGGGCCGAAAACCAAGAGACCCAGTACTTC. Protein product: CASSSGVVGAENQETQYF. Variable domain in full (rest from reference TRBV5-1 and TRBJ2-5): KAGVTQTPRYLIKTRGQQVTLSCSPISGHRSVSWYQQTPGQGLQFLFEYFSETQRNKGNFPGRFSGRQFSNSRSEMNVSTLELGDSALYLCASSSGVVGAENQETQYFGPGTRLLVL.

The chain carries TRBV7-8 and TRBJ1-5; 11 bases match TRBD1. V shed 3 bases and J 5 bases; nucleotides not matched to a gene: 6. There are 16 residues in the CDR3. Germline lookup yields CDR1 SGHVS and CDR2 FQNEAQ. CDR3 nucleotides: TGTGCCAGCAGCTTGTGGGAGGGACAGGGGGATCAGCCCCAGCATTTT. Amino acids: CASSLWEGQGDQPQHF.

CDR3: CASGGQGLGNQPQHF. The CDR3 DNA follows: TGTGCCAGCGGGGGACAGGGCCTAGGCAATCAGCCCCAGCATTTT. The rearrangement uses TRBV2 and TRBJ1-5; 9 bases are shared with TRBD1. V lost 8 bases and J lost 2; bases outside the gene matches: 7. This CDR3 spans 15 amino acids. Germline CDR1 is SNHLY and CDR2 is FYNNEI. The full variable domain, with the rest looked up from reference TRBV2 and TRBJ1-5, is EPEVTQTPSHQVTQMGQEVILRCVPISNHLYFYWYRQILGQKVEFLVSFYNNEISEKSEIFDDQFSVERPDGSNFTLKIRSTKLEDSAMYFCASGGQGLGNQPQHFGDGTRLSIL.

The chain combines TRBV7-8 with TRBJ1-5; 8 positions match TRBD1. Germline values: CDR1 SGHVS, CDR2 FQNEAQ. This CDR3 contains 18 residues. The V segment lost 4 bases and the J segment 11 bases; nucleotides outside the gene matches: 22. The DNA of the CDR3 is TGTGCCAGCAGCTCACCCCCCCGGACAGGGACGCCTTTGCAGTCCCAGCATTTT. Encoded protein: CASSSPPRTGTPLQSQHF.

Written as DNA, the CDR3 is TGTGCCAGCAGCCGAGGGACAGAAGAATATGGCTACACCTTC. Translation: CASSRGTEEYGYTF. The V and J genes are TRBV6-5 and TRBJ1-2; 7 bases match TRBD1. J was trimmed by 5 bases and V by 6 bases; bases with no gene match: 9. This CDR3 is built from 14 residues. The germline V gene encodes CDR1 MNHEY and CDR2 SVGAGI.